The 18 T cell receptor beta chains reported below all come from one sample, sequenced in a study of T cells in tuberculosis. Sorting used thawed, overnight-rested PBMC stained with anti-CD3, a viability dye and GMM-loaded CD1B tetramer. C32 glucose monomycolate from Rhodococcus equi was loaded onto the CD1B tetramers. Measured with immunoSEQ multiplex PCR; TCRdb has only the in-frame clones, and not every one. The sample has about 88,000 clones, approximately 91% seen once. The sample was CD1b-GMM tetramer-negative cells sorted from PBMCs. These receptors were taken from an adult woman with latent tuberculosis.

For the CDR3, the DNA is TGCGCCAGCAGTGGACAAAACTCTGGAAACACCATATATTTT. It codes for CASSGQNSGNTIYF. V gene TRBV10-1 combines with J gene TRBJ1-3; D is unresolved. CDR3 length equals 14 residues. Germline V lookup: CDR1 WNHNN, CDR2 SYGVQD (reference sequence). Between the trimmed V and J ends, which lost 4 bases and 0 bases, there was a span of 7 bases.

The V gene is TRBV7-2, the J gene TRBJ2-3; 9 positions match TRBD2. Germline CDR1 SGHTA, CDR2 FQGNSA. This CDR3 contains 15 residues. V lost 3 bases, J lost 4 bases, and 5 bases stayed unmatched. CDR3 DNA sequence: TGTGCCAGCAGCTTTGGGATAGCGGGGGCAGATACGCAGTATTTT. It translates to CASSFGIAGADTQYF.

J is TRBJ1-5 and V is TRBV18; 7 bases map to TRBD1. Germline trimming cut 6 bases from V and 0 bases from J; bases unmatched to any gene: 5. The CDR3 runs to 15 residues. Germline-derived CDR1 and CDR2 are KGHSH and LQKENI. The CDR3 bases are TGTGCCAGCTCCCGGGACAGCCATAGCAATCAGCCCCAGCATTTT. Translated, it gives CASSRDSHSNQPQHF. Variable domain in full (rest from reference TRBV18 and TRBJ1-5): NAGVMQNPRHLVRRRGQEARLRCSPMKGHSHVYWYRQLPEEGLKFMVYLQKENIIDESGMPKERFSAEFPKEGPSILRIQQVVRGDSAAYFCASSRDSHSNQPQHFGDGTRLSIL.

The chain has TRBV18 and TRBJ1-4, with a tentative D call TRBD1 (5 bases). Germline loops: CDR1 KGHSH, CDR2 LQKENI. The CDR3 consists of 15 residues. The V gene lost 1 base and the J gene lost 3 bases, with 9 bases spanning the gap. The CDR3 is CASSPLTGANEKLFF. The CDR3 DNA reads TGTGCCAGCTCACCACTGACGGGGGCTAATGAAAAACTGTTTTTT.

The V call is TRBV5-1, the J call TRBJ2-7; 9 bases are shared with TRBD1. Germline CDR1 is SGHRS and CDR2 is YFSETQ. The CDR3 is made up of 14 amino acids. J gave up 4 bases and V 4 bases, and 6 bases lay outside the gene matches. The CDR3 region is CASSLGTGFYEQYV. As DNA, the CDR3 is TGCGCCAGCAGCCTGGGGACAGGGTTTTACGAGCAGTACGTC.

In DNA, the CDR3 is TGTGCCAGCAGCCTCAAAGGAGGCCTAGCCAAAAACATTCAGTACTTC. It codes for CASSLKGGLAKNIQYF. J is TRBJ2-4 and V is TRBV11-2, with a tentative D call TRBD2 (5 bases). CDR1 is SGHAT, CDR2 FQNNGV, per germline. The CDR3 sequence is 16 residues long. Trimming took off 5 bases at V and 0 bases at J, with 14 bases between the two ends.

The chain has TRBV10-3 and TRBJ2-1; TRBD2 matches 10 bases. Trimming took 4 bases from V and 2 from J; bases not matched to a gene: 2. The CDR3 runs 15 residues. CDR1 is ENHRY and CDR2 is SYGVKD in the germline V gene. The CDR3, as DNA: TGTGCCATCAGTGGAAGCGGGGGGGCCTACAATGAGCAGTTCTTC. This translates into CAISGSGGAYNEQFF.

The genes are TRBV19 and TRBJ1-2; tentative D call: TRBD1 (6 bases). Germline CDR1 is LNHDA and CDR2 is SQIVND (reference sequence). The CDR3 sequence is 13 residues long. V lost 6 bases and J 4 bases, leaving 12 bases between the germline ends. The CDR3 spells CASSPGVRYGYTF. Written as DNA, the CDR3 is TGTGCCAGTAGCCCAGGGGTTCGCTATGGCTACACCTTC.

V and J are TRBV6-6 and TRBJ1-2; possibly TRBD1 for D (6 bases). The CDR3 totals 12 residues. The V gene's germline CDR1 is MNHNY and CDR2 SVGAGI (reference sequence). Trimming left V 6 bases short and J 6 bases short, with 11 bases between. The CDR3 loop is CASRTGQDGYTF. Written as DNA, the CDR3 is TGTGCCAGCAGGACAGGACAAGATGGCTACACCTTC.

The CDR3 sequence is CASTRDSFYGYTF. CDR3 in DNA: TGTGCCAGTACCAGGGACAGTTTCTATGGCTACACCTTC. The chain is built from TRBV19 and TRBJ1-2, with 7 bases that match TRBD1. This CDR3 has 13 amino acids. The germline gives CDR1 LNHDA, CDR2 SQIVND (reference sequence). The V gene end was trimmed by 7 bases and the J gene end by 4 bases; junction bases not matched to a gene: 6.

The V and J genes are TRBV7-8 and TRBJ1-6; 9 bases are shared with TRBD1. This CDR3 has 17 residues. Germline loops: CDR1 SGHVS, CDR2 FQNEAQ. The junction had 8 bases not matched to a gene; V was cut back by 1 base and J by 7 bases. In DNA form, the CDR3 reads TGTGCCAGCAGCTTAGTTTTCGGACAGGGGATCAATTCACCCCTCCACTTT. It is translated as CASSLVFGQGINSPLHF.

The chain joins TRBV25-1 to TRBJ1-6, with D perhaps TRBD1 (5 bases). The CDR3 runs 14 residues. The V end lost 6 bases, the J end lost 6 bases, and 12 bases lay between the germline ends. CDR1 and CDR2 from the germline V gene are MGHDK and SYGVNS. This CDR3 is CASRVGAGNSPLHF. In nucleotides, the CDR3 is TGTGCCAGCAGGGTTGGGGCTGGTAATTCACCCCTCCACTTT.

This chain links TRBV5-4 with TRBJ2-7, with 8 positions matching TRBD1. The germline CDR1 and CDR2 sequences are SGHNT and YYREEE (reference sequence). The CDR3 totals 16 residues. V shed 1 base, J shed 1 base, and the junction held 7 bases outside the gene matches. CDR3 nucleotides: TGTGCCAGCAGCTTGATAAGGACAGGGTATTCCTACGAGCAGTACTTC. Amino acid sequence: CASSLIRTGYSYEQYF.

The chain uses TRBV19 and TRBJ1-2; D unclear. V lost 9 bases, J lost 3 bases, and 17 bases lay in between. Germline loops: CDR1 LNHDA, CDR2 SQIVND (reference sequence). This CDR3 is built from 14 residues. The CDR3 bases are TGTGCCAGCACAGCTGGACTTTCCTACTATGGCTACACCTTC. It specifies CASTAGLSYYGYTF.

The chain joins TRBV2 to TRBJ2-7; no clear D gene. The CDR3 spans 12 residues. CDR1 is SNHLY, CDR2 FYNNEI, per germline. V was shortened by 7 bases and J by 4 bases, with 11 bases between the two germline ends. The CDR3, as DNA: TGTGCCAGCACCCAGACTCTGTACGAGCAGTACTTC. Encoded protein: CASTQTLYEQYF.

J is TRBJ2-7 and V is TRBV4-2; TRBD1 matches 10 bases. Losses at the gene ends were 5 bases for V and 3 bases for J; bases not matched to a gene: 7. This CDR3 has 15 residues. Germline assignment: CDR1 LGHNA and CDR2 YNFKEQ. The CDR3 is CASSLGGQGVYEQYV. The DNA of the CDR3 is TGTGCCAGCAGCTTGGGCGGACAGGGGGTCTACGAGCAGTACGTC.

The chain combines TRBV6-1 with TRBJ2-7, with 8 bases matching TRBD1. This CDR3 contains 14 residues. V dropped 7 bases and J dropped 7; count of bases not matched to a gene: 12. Germline loops: CDR1 MNHNS, CDR2 SASEGT. Here the CDR3 DNA reads TGTGCCAGCATGGACAGGGTTGATGTGGGGGAGCAGTACGTC. Amino acids: CASMDRVDVGEQYV.

The J gene is TRBJ1-2, the V gene TRBV6-5; D ambiguous. The CDR3 consists of 14 residues. With 5 bases removed from V and 2 bases from J, the gap between germline ends came to 12 bases. Germline assignment: CDR1 MNHEY and CDR2 SVGAGI. The CDR3: CASSDWRVNYGYTF. In nucleotides, the CDR3 is TGTGCCAGCAGTGACTGGAGAGTAAACTATGGCTACACCTTC.